This T cell receptor (beta chain) was recovered during a study of blood T cell repertoires in COVID-19. Study at large: Italy, Spain and the United States were the sources of the convalescent and acute COVID-19 samples. Sample material is recorded as cDNA or gDNA derived from T cells, B-cell-depleted T cells, or PBMCs.

This clone is a singleton in its sample. As handled by the study authors: Amplifying reference gene primers gave estimates of nucleated cell counts. Profiling relied on immunoSEQ multiplex PCR, and the TCRdb table lists in-frame clones only, not all of them. That table gives V, J and clone size, and the DNA gave D and trimming. The sample contains hundreds of thousands of clones, 87% of which appear only once. The germline V gene has CDR1 MNHEY and CDR2 SVGAGI. V lost 5 bases and J 8 bases, leaving 19 bases between the germline ends. There are 15 residues in the CDR3. The sample was peripheral blood. The chain combines TRBV6-5 with TRBJ2-1, with a possible D match to TRBD1 (5 bases). This receptor was obtained from a woman aged 50 to 60 who had recovered from COVID-19. This chain's CDR3 is CASSTARTLGHEQFF. CDR3 bases: TGTGCCAGCAGTACGGCGCGGACACTGGGGCATGAGCAGTTCTTC.